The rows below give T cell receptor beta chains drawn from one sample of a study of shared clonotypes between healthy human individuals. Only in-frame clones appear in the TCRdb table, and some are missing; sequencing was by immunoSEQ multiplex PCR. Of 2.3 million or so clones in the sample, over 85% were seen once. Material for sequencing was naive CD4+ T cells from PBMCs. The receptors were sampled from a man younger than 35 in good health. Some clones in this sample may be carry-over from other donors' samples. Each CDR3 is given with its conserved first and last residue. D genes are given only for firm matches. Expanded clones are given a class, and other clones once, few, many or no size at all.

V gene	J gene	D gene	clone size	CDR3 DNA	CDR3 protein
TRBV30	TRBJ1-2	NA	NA	TGTGCCTGGAGTTATAAAACATCACTGTATTCTATGGTGGTCTACACCTTC	CAWSYKTSLYSMVVYTF
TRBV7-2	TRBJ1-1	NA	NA	TGTGCCAGCAGCTTATCGGGCGGGGTCACTGAAGCTTTCTTT	CASSLSGGVTEAFF
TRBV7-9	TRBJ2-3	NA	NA	TGTGCCAGCAGCTTGCGTCAGCCAGGCACAGATACGCAGTATTTT	CASSLRQPGTDTQYF
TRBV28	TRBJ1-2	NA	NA	TGTGCCAGCAGCAACTATCTAGTCCGGGGGCAAACCTTC	CASSNYLVRGQTF
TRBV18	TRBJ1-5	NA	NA	TGTGCCAGCTCACCACCTGGGGGAAGCAATCAGCCCCAGCATTTT	CASSPPGGSNQPQHF
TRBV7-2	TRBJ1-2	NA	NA	TGTGCCAGCAGCTCTTTAGGGGGGCGAATGGATGGCTACACCTTC	CASSSLGGRMDGYTF
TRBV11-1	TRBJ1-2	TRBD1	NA	TGTGCCAGCAGCCCCGGGACAGGGGCCTCCTATGGCTACACCTTC	CASSPGTGASYGYTF
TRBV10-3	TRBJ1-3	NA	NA	TGTGCCATCAGCGCCGGGACGTACCTCTCTGGAAACACCATATATTTT	CAISAGTYLSGNTIYF
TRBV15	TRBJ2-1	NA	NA	TGTGCCACCAGCAGCGGACTTAGAAACAATGAGCAGTTCTTC	CATSSGLRNNEQFF
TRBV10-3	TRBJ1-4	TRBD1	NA	TGTGCCATCAGCGGGACAGGGGGCAGGACTAATGAAAAACTGTTTTTT	CAISGTGGRTNEKLFF
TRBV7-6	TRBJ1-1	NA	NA	TGTGCCAGCAGCTTATATTTTAACACTGAAGCTTTCTTT	CASSLYFNTEAFF
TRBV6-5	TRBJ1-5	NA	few	TGTGCCAGCAGTTACGAGGAGGGGGAGCCCCAGCATTTT	CASSYEEGEPQHF
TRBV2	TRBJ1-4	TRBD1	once	TGTGCCAGCAGCAAGGGACAGGGGACTGAAAAACTGTTTTTT	CASSKGQGTEKLFF
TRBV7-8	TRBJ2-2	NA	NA	TGTGCCAGCAGCGCGAACGCCGCGAACACCGGGGAGCTGTTTTTT	CASSANAANTGELFF
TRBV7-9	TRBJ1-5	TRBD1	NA	TGTGCCAGCAGTTATTCAGGGGGGAGCAATCAGCCCCAGCATTTT	CASSYSGGSNQPQHF
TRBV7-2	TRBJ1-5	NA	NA	TGTGCCAGCAGCCACGGAGGGGCCCTAAGGGGTCAGCCCCAGCATTTT	CASSHGGALRGQPQHF
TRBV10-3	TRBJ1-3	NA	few	TGTGCCATCATGACTGGCTCTGGAAACACCATATATTTT	CAIMTGSGNTIYF
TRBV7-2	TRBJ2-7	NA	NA	TGTGCCAGCAGCCCTGACAGCGGCTCCTACGAGCAGTACTTC	CASSPDSGSYEQYF
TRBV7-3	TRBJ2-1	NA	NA	TGTGCCAGCAGCTTAATTGGGAGTGAGCAGTTCTTC	CASSLIGSEQFF
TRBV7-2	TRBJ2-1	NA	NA	TGTGCCAGCAGCAGGGACTCTTTGGGTGAGCAGTTCTTC	CASSRDSLGEQFF
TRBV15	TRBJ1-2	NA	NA	TGTGCCACCAGCAGAAAAGCTAACTATGGCTACACCTTC	CATSRKANYGYTF
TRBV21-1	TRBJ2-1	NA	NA	TGTGCCAGCAGCAAAAGTAGTGGACAGGGGAACTACAATGAGCAGTTCTTC	CASSKSSGQGNYNEQFF
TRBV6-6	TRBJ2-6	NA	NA	TGTGCCAGCAGTTACCCGAGCTCTGGGGCCAACGTCCTGACTTTC	CASSYPSSGANVLTF
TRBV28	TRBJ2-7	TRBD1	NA	TGTGCCAGCAGCCCGGACAGGCTGCACGAGCAGTACTTC	CASSPDRLHEQYF
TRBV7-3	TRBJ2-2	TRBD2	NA	TGTGCCAGCAGCCCCCGGACTAGCGGGAGATGGAGGACCGGGGAGCTGTTTTTT	CASSPRTSGRWRTGELFF
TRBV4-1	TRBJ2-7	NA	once	TGCGCCAGCAGCCAAGAAAATGAAGACGAGCAGTACTTC	CASSQENEDEQYF
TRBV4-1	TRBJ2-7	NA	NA	TGCGCCAGCAGCCTCACGGACTCGTTCTACGAGCAGTACTTC	CASSLTDSFYEQYF
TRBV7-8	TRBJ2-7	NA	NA	TGTGCCAGCAGCCAATCGGTAAGCCACGAGCAGTACTTC	CASSQSVSHEQYF
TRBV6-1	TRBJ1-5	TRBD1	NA	TGTGCCAGCAGTGAAGGTGACAGGGGAACTACTCAGCCCCAGCATTTT	CASSEGDRGTTQPQHF
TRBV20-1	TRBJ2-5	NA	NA	TGCAGTGCTCATAGGCAGACCCAGTACTTC	CSAHRQTQYF